Below are 25 T cell receptor beta chains sequenced from a single sample in a study of cytomegalovirus exposure and HLA in healthy donors. With 60 Vbeta and 13 Jbeta primers, the PCR was carried out. TCRdb keeps only in-frame clones here, not all; method: immunoSEQ multiplex PCR. The sample shows some 150,000 clones, 79% of them seen only once. Sequenced input: PBMCs. These receptors originate from a man aged 40-55 years in good health and CMV-seronegative.

V usage is TRBV2 and J usage is TRBJ2-1; a possible D gene is TRBD1 (5 bases). The germline gives CDR1 SNHLY, CDR2 FYNNEI. Trimming shortened V by 1 base and J by 11 bases, and 15 bases separated the two germline ends. This CDR3 has 14 amino acids. CDR3 amino acids: CASSEVNHLGQQFF. The CDR3 coding sequence is TGTGCCAGCAGTGAAGTGAACCATTTGGGGCAGCAGTTCTTC.

The chain carries TRBV18 and TRBJ2-7; the match to TRBD1 covers 11 bases. With V trimmed by 1 base and J by 5 bases, 4 bases remained unmatched. Germline CDR1 reads KGHSH; CDR2 reads LQKENI. The CDR3 is made up of 15 amino acids. Here the CDR3 DNA reads TGTGCCAGCTCACCACTGGGGACAGGGGGACACGAGCAGTACTTC. Translation: CASSPLGTGGHEQYF.

The CDR3: CASSPGLAGAQYF. The CDR3 DNA reads TGTGCCAGCAGTCCGGGACTAGCAGGGGCCCAGTACTTC. This rearrangement joins TRBV27 to TRBJ2-5; 9 bases line up with TRBD2. The CDR3 covers 13 residues. Germline values: CDR1 MNHEY, CDR2 SMNVEV (reference sequence). V trimming: 5 bases; J trimming: 9 bases; junction bases outside the gene matches: 7.

The V gene is TRBV11-1, the J gene TRBJ2-3; the D gene is possibly TRBD2 (7 bases). Trimming left V 5 bases short and J 4 bases short, with 16 bases between. The germline V gene has CDR1 SGHAT and CDR2 FQDESV (reference sequence). This CDR3 has 15 residues. DNA for the CDR3: TGTGCCAGCAGCGAGAAGGGGGGGCGGGCAGATACGCAGTATTTT. Protein: CASSEKGGRADTQYF.

Comment on this clone: At one end, the junction sequence differs from germline, possibly due to a read error. Other DNA sequences within the sample encode an identical CDR3. This chain links TRBV27 with TRBJ2-7, with TRBD1 as a possible D gene (6 bases). The CDR3 spans 15 residues. Germline assignment: CDR1 MNHEY and CDR2 SMNVEV (reference sequence). Here the CDR3 DNA reads TGTGCCAGTAGTTTTCCGGGACAACCTACGGGGGAGCAGTACTTC. As protein: CASSFPGQPTGEQYF.

The genes are TRBV5-1 and TRBJ2-3; TRBD1 matches 12 bases. The CDR3 spans 20 residues. Losses at the gene ends were 1 base for V and 3 bases for J; bases not matched to a gene: 15. Germline V gene sequence: CDR1 SGHRS, CDR2 YFSETQ. CDR3: CASSLHPFAGQGAWTDTQYF. CDR3 DNA: TGCGCCAGCAGCTTGCACCCCTTCGCGGGACAGGGGGCATGGACAGATACGCAGTATTTT.

The J gene is TRBJ1-1, the V gene TRBV30; 7 bases match TRBD1. The V gene end was trimmed by 2 bases and the J gene end by 1 base; junction bases not matched to a gene: 1. CDR1 and CDR2 from the germline V gene are GTSNPN and SVGIG (reference sequence). The CDR3 covers 13 residues. The CDR3 sequence is CAWSKGANTEAFF. The DNA for the CDR3 is TGTGCCTGGAGTAAGGGGGCGAACACTGAAGCTTTCTTT.

The rearrangement uses TRBV27 and TRBJ1-1; D is ambiguous. Germline CDR1 is MNHEY and CDR2 is SMNVEV (reference sequence). This CDR3 has 14 amino acids. The V end was cut by 4 bases, the J end by 3 bases, with 12 bases between. CDR3 sequence (DNA): TGTGCCAGCAGTTATCAGGCTGGGTACACTGAAGCTTTCTTT. Its translation is CASSYQAGYTEAFF.

This clone appeared a few times. The chain links TRBV18 to TRBJ2-3; D not certain. The V end lost 5 bases, the J end lost 2 bases, and 11 bases lay between the germline ends. Germline CDR1 reads KGHSH; CDR2 reads LQKENI. This CDR3 has 14 residues. The CDR3 DNA reads as TGTGCCAGCTCAACAGCCGCTGTCACAGATACGCAGTATTTT. It codes for CASSTAAVTDTQYF.

This clone was seen once. The chain has TRBV2 and TRBJ2-7; 7 bases fit TRBD2. V shed 6 bases, J shed 0 bases, and the junction held 11 bases outside the gene matches. Germline V CDR1 and CDR2: SNHLY, FYNNEI. The CDR3 spans 16 residues. In DNA form, the CDR3 reads TGTGCCAGCAGACCTCATACCGGGAGGTCCTCCTACGAGCAGTACTTC. Translating gives CASRPHTGRSSYEQYF.

This clone was detected a few times. The gene calls are TRBV4-3 and TRBJ2-7; 8 bases map to TRBD1. CDR1 is LGHNA, CDR2 YSLEER, per germline. Trimming cost V 4 bases and J 5 bases; bases outside gene matches: 7. The CDR3 is 14 amino acids. The CDR3 DNA follows: TGCGCCAGCAGCCCCTACAGGGGGGTGGACGAGCAGTACTTC. Translation gives CASSPYRGVDEQYF.

V usage is TRBV28 and J usage is TRBJ2-5, with TRBD2 matching over 7 bases. The CDR3 totals 14 residues. Trimming at V came to 4 bases and at J to 5 bases, leaving 7 bases not matched to a gene. Germline loops: CDR1 MDHEN, CDR2 SYDVKM. The CDR3 is CASSSGGPGETQYF. CDR3 nucleotide sequence: TGTGCCAGCAGTTCGGGGGGTCCGGGCGAGACCCAGTACTTC.

The chain recombines TRBV13 with TRBJ1-1; D remains ambiguous. The CDR3 loop spans 14 amino acids. The V gene's germline CDR1 is PRHDT and CDR2 FYEKMQ (reference sequence). Trimming took 1 base from V and 4 from J, leaving 10 bases between them. As DNA, the CDR3 is TGTGCCAGCAGCTTAGTCCCCCCCTCCACTGAAGCTTTCTTT. Protein sequence: CASSLVPPSTEAFF.

The rearrangement joins TRBV4-1 to TRBJ2-3, with a possible D match to TRBD2 (6 bases). Between the trimmed V and J ends, which lost 3 bases and 1 base, there was a span of 14 bases. This CDR3 is built from 16 residues. Germline V gives CDR1 MGHRA, CDR2 YSYEKL. For the CDR3, the DNA is TGCGCCAGCAGCCACGAGTTTAGCGGCGGCACAGATACGCAGTATTTT. Translating gives CASSHEFSGGTDTQYF.

This chain joins TRBV28 and TRBJ1-4; D uncertain. V was pared by 5 bases and J by 4 bases, with 11 bases between. Germline V lookup: CDR1 MDHEN, CDR2 SYDVKM. The CDR3 extends over 14 amino acids. CDR3 in amino acids: CASSPRSLNEKLFF. The CDR3 nucleotides are TGTGCCAGCAGTCCCCGTAGCCTTAATGAAAAACTGTTTTTT.

This sequence joins TRBV28 and TRBJ2-7; TRBD1 matches at 7 bases. The CDR3 runs to 14 residues. Germline CDR1 is MDHEN and CDR2 is SYDVKM. With V trimmed by 10 bases and J by 1 base, 10 bases remained unmatched. The CDR3 nucleotides read TGTGCCACCGTGGGACAGATGTCTTCCTACGAGCAGTACTTC. It yields the protein CATVGQMSSYEQYF.

This clone was observed a handful of times. CDR3: CASRKTELYEQYF. The DNA for the CDR3 is TGTGCCAGCAGAAAGACAGAGCTCTACGAGCAGTACTTC. The genes are TRBV28 and TRBJ2-7; TRBD1 might be the D (5 bases). The CDR3 loop spans 13 amino acids. Trimming pared 6 bases from V and 3 bases from J, leaving 12 bases between. Germline V gene lookup returns CDR1 MDHEN and CDR2 SYDVKM.

CDR3 sequence: CASISTARTGNSYEQYF. DNA for the CDR3: TGTGCCAGCATCTCTACGGCGAGGACAGGGAACTCCTACGAGCAGTACTTC. This chain connects TRBV5-6 to TRBJ2-7; TRBD1 matches 8 bases. The CDR3 totals 17 residues. V dropped 6 bases and J dropped 0; count of bases not matched to a gene: 14. Germline values: CDR1 SGHDT, CDR2 YYEEEE.

The chain employs TRBV5-1 and TRBJ2-5; 8 bases line up with TRBD2. The J call is in doubt because the DNA end fits TRBJ2-7 better. This CDR3 comprises 15 residues. Germline V lookup: CDR1 SGHRS, CDR2 YFSETQ. The DNA of the CDR3 is TGCGCCAGCAGCTCGAGCGGGAGTTCCACCTACGAGCAGTACTTC. This sequence encodes CASSSSGSSTYEQYF.

The CDR3, as DNA: TGTGCCAGCAGCCAAGAAACCGGGACAGGTGGTGAAGCTTTCTTT. It yields the protein CASSQETGTGGEAFF. The chain recombines TRBV14 with TRBJ1-1; TRBD1 matches at 8 bases. The germline CDR1 and CDR2 sequences are SGHDN and FVKESK. J was trimmed by 7 bases and V by 0 bases; bases with no gene match: 7. CDR3 size: 15 residues.

The CDR3 here is CASSSMRGETQYF. The CDR3 DNA follows: TGTGCCAGCAGCTCTATGAGGGGGGAGACCCAGTACTTC. This chain connects TRBV7-9 to TRBJ2-5, with D tentatively TRBD1 (6 bases). V shed 4 bases and J shed 5 bases, with 11 bases lying between them. Germline CDR1 SEHNR, CDR2 FQNEAQ (reference sequence). CDR3 length: 13 residues. Variable domain in full (rest from reference TRBV7-9 and TRBJ2-5): DTGVSQNPRHKITKRGQNVTFRCDPISEHNRLYWYRQTLGQGPEFLTYFQNEAQLEKSRLLSDRFSAERPKGSFSTLEIQRTEQGDSAMYLCASSSMRGETQYFGPGTRLLVL.

This clone was recorded a few times. V is TRBV5-4 and J is TRBJ1-2; D unclear. There are 15 residues in the CDR3. Germline CDR1 reads SGHNT; CDR2 reads YYREEE (reference sequence). V dropped 2 bases and J dropped 4 bases, with 15 bases sitting between them. The chain's CDR3 is CASSLLGDFVYGYTF. The CDR3, as DNA: TGTGCCAGCAGCTTACTCGGGGATTTTGTCTATGGCTACACCTTC.

The V and J genes are TRBV30 and TRBJ2-7, with 9 bases matching TRBD2. The CDR3 contains 14 residues. The trim removed 3 bases at V and 2 bases at J, leaving 5 bases unmatched. The V gene's germline CDR1 is GTSNPN and CDR2 SVGIG (reference sequence). The DNA of the CDR3 is TGTGCCTGGAGGGAGCGGGGGGCCACCTACGAGCAGTACTTC. The encoded protein is CAWRERGATYEQYF. Full variable domain (missing parts from reference TRBV30 and TRBJ2-7): SQTIHQWPATLVQPVGSPLSLECTVEGTSNPNLYWYRQAAGRGLQLLFYSVGIGQISSEVPQNLSASRPQDRQFILSSKKLLLSDSGFYLCAWRERGATYEQYFGPGTRLTVT.

The chain recombines TRBV6-4 with TRBJ2-3; no reliable D call. The CDR3 is made up of 13 amino acids. Trimming took off 3 bases at V and 1 base at J, with 5 bases between the two ends. Looked up from germline, CDR1 is MRHNA and CDR2 is SNTAGT. The CDR3 region has the DNA TGTGCCAGCAGTGAGGGCGGCACAGATACGCAGTATTTT. This sequence encodes CASSEGGTDTQYF.

This clone was detected only a few times. The chain has TRBV7-2 and TRBJ2-7, with 8 bases matching TRBD2. Germline V gene data show CDR1 as SGHTA and CDR2 as FQGNSA. Losses at the gene ends were 0 bases for V and 7 bases for J; bases not matched to a gene: 8. CDR3 length equals 15 residues. The CDR3 here is CASSLAAGGLGEQYF. The CDR3 DNA reads TGTGCCAGCAGCTTAGCTGCGGGAGGCCTCGGGGAGCAGTACTTC.